The 5 T cell receptor beta chains below were found in one sample sequenced in a study of T cells expressing NK-cell markers (dated by TCRdb to 2020 to 2021). Library preparation was by 5' RACE. Sequencing was carried out with an Illumina HiSeq 2000. TCRdb reprocessed the reads and provides one entry for every CDR3 protein sequence; no DNA is given. In this sample's table one finds around 470,000 distinct CDR3 sequences. More than 1.4% of the sample is taken by the ten largest. Input material: blood T cells: a sorted CD56 or NKG2C T cell subset, CD4+ or CD8+ T cells, or bulk PBMC T cells (not recorded which). These receptors all come from a woman aged 45-65 years in good health. Donor details come from another sample of the same person, matched by shared clones.

This sequence joins TRBV4-1 and TRBJ1-4; lacking DNA, the TRBD1 call made by TCRdb goes unchecked. CDR1 is MGHRA and CDR2 is YSYEKL in the germline V gene. CDR3 length: 14 amino acids. CDR3 sequence: CASSQPRDSEKLFF.

The V gene is TRBV20-1, the J gene TRBJ2-2; with no DNA, the TCRdb D assignment of TRBD2 cannot be verified. The CDR3 is 14 residues long. Germline CDR1 is DFQATT and CDR2 is SNEGSKA (reference sequence). The CDR3 sequence: CSARFGGETGELFF.

The chain is built from TRBV20-1 and TRBJ2-3; TCRdb lists TRBD2, though no DNA is available to test this call. Germline loops: CDR1 DFQATT, CDR2 SNEGSKA (reference sequence). The CDR3 extends over 13 amino acids. This CDR3 reads CSALAGGQDTQYF.

The chain uses TRBV20-1 and TRBJ2-1; TCRdb selects TRBD2, and the lack of DNA leaves this call unchecked. Per the germline V gene, CDR1 is DFQATT and CDR2 is SNEGSKA (reference sequence). The CDR3 totals 14 residues. The CDR3 loop is CSARDPRVSNEQFF.

The chain is built from TRBV19 and TRBJ2-1; TCRdb outputs TRBD2, but without DNA this stays unchecked. The germline V gene encodes CDR1 LNHDA and CDR2 SQIVND (reference sequence). The CDR3 extends over 15 amino acids. This chain's CDR3 is CASSGDSYYYNEQFF. Filled out from reference TRBV19 and TRBJ2-1, the complete variable domain reads DGGITQSPKYLFRKEGQNVTLSCEQNLNHDAMYWYRQDPGQGLRLIYYSQIVNDFQKGDIAEGYSVSREKKESFPLTVTSAQKNPTAFYLCASSGDSYYYNEQFFGPGTRLTVL.